Below are 22 T cell receptor beta chains sequenced from a single sample in a study of cytomegalovirus exposure and HLA in healthy donors. PCR was performed using 60 Vbeta and 13 Jbeta primers. Assay used: immunoSEQ multiplex PCR; TCRdb lists only in-frame clones, some missing. The data show about 75,000 clones, with 84% seen just once and over 15% held by the top ten. Sequenced material: PBMCs. The receptors stem from a man aged 65 to 79 in good health and CMV-seropositive.

CDR3 region: CASSLTSGSRETQYF. CDR3 in DNA: TGCGCCAGCAGCTTGACTAGCGGGAGTAGAGAGACCCAGTACTTC. The rearrangement links TRBV5-1 to TRBJ2-5, with 11 bases identical to TRBD2. The junction had 3 bases not matched to a gene; V was cut back by 1 base and J by 4 bases. CDR3 size: 15 residues. CDR1 is SGHRS and CDR2 is YFSETQ in the germline V gene.

The J gene is TRBJ2-7, the V gene TRBV7-6, with 14 bases identical to TRBD2. This CDR3 region has 14 residues. The germline gives CDR1 SGHVS, CDR2 FNYEAQ. J gave up 7 bases and V 4 bases, and 3 bases lay outside the gene matches. CDR3 region: CASSSGLAGDEQYF. CDR3 in DNA: TGTGCCAGCAGCTCGGGACTAGCGGGAGATGAGCAGTACTTC.

The chain couples TRBV7-3 to TRBJ2-1; D unresolved. Trimming removed 3 bases from V and 5 bases from J, with 5 bases in between. The CDR3 contains 12 residues. The germline V gene has CDR1 SGHTA and CDR2 FQGTGA. DNA of the CDR3: TGTGCCAGCAGCTTGCGAAACAATGAGCAGTTCTTC. Translation: CASSLRNNEQFF.

The sample holds one count of this clone. V and J are TRBV4-3 and TRBJ2-2; D ambiguous. The ends were cut back, 1 base at V and 0 bases at J, with 6 bases in the middle. The CDR3 is 15 residues long. CDR1 LGHNA and CDR2 YSLEER come from the germline V gene. The CDR3: CASSQVEANTGELFF. In nucleotides, the CDR3 is TGCGCCAGCAGCCAAGTAGAGGCGAACACCGGGGAGCTGTTTTTT.

The chain couples TRBV5-1 to TRBJ2-5; TRBD1 agrees at 7 bases. Germline CDR1 and CDR2: SGHRS and YFSETQ. The CDR3 runs 14 residues. After removal of 5 bases from V and 2 bases from J, the junction contained 6 bases not matched to a gene. CDR3 in DNA: TGCGCCAGCAGGCGAGGGACAGTTCAAGAGACCCAGTACTTC. Translating gives CASRRGTVQETQYF.

V gene TRBV4-3 combines with J gene TRBJ1-2, with 11 positions matching TRBD1. Germline V gives CDR1 LGHNA, CDR2 YSLEER. V was pared by 4 bases and J by 2 bases, with 3 bases of the junction left unmatched. The CDR3 is made up of 15 amino acids. CDR3 amino acids: CASSLGQGANYGYTF. CDR3 coding DNA: TGCGCCAGCAGCCTCGGACAGGGGGCGAACTATGGCTACACCTTC.

This clone has more than one count but fewer than ten. V is TRBV6-5 and J is TRBJ1-2; 8 bases are shared with TRBD1. Losses at the gene ends were 5 bases for V and 4 bases for J; bases not matched to a gene: 6. The CDR3 is 14 residues long. Germline V CDR1 and CDR2: MNHEY, SVGAGI. The CDR3 reads CASSADRDGYGYTF. The CDR3 nucleotides are TGTGCCAGCAGTGCGGACAGGGACGGCTATGGCTACACCTTC.

J is TRBJ2-5 and V is TRBV5-4, with 9 bases that match TRBD2. The CDR3 covers 14 residues. The V and J ends lost 4 bases and 5 bases, in that order; junction bases with no gene match: 6. From germline, CDR1 is SGHNT and CDR2 YYREEE (reference sequence). This CDR3 is CASSVIAGAETQYF. DNA of the CDR3: TGTGCCAGCAGCGTCATAGCGGGAGCTGAGACCCAGTACTTC.

This clone was counted once. V gene TRBV18 combines with J gene TRBJ2-1; D might be TRBD2 (6 bases). This CDR3 is 16 amino acids long. In germline, CDR1 is KGHSH, CDR2 LQKENI. V was shortened by 3 bases and J by 0 bases, with 12 bases between the two germline ends. CDR3 amino acids: CASSPGTPSSYNEQFF. The CDR3 coding sequence is TGTGCCAGCTCACCGGGGACTCCGAGCTCCTACAATGAGCAGTTCTTC.

This clone was detected only a few times. This chain joins TRBV11-1 and TRBJ1-1; D possibly corresponds to TRBD1 (6 bases). Germline CDR1 and CDR2: SGHAT and FQDESV (reference sequence). V was pared by 1 base and J by 5 bases, with 11 bases between. This CDR3 is 14 amino acids long. The CDR3 bases are TGTGCCAGCAGCTTAGAAGGGGGAGTAACTGAAGCTTTCTTT. Its translation: CASSLEGGVTEAFF.

V is TRBV25-1 and J is TRBJ2-7; 7 bases match TRBD2. The CDR3 has 15 amino acids. The V segment lost 5 bases and the J segment 4 bases; nucleotides outside the gene matches: 11. The V gene's germline CDR1 is MGHDK and CDR2 SYGVNS. As DNA, the CDR3 is TGTGCCAGCAGTCAAGCGGGACTCGGTTTGTACGAGCAGTACTTC. This sequence encodes CASSQAGLGLYEQYF.

The chain combines TRBV6-1 with TRBJ2-7, with 8 positions matching TRBD1. The CDR3 is 14 residues long. The V and J ends lost 6 bases and 4 bases, in that order; junction bases with no gene match: 8. Germline V gives CDR1 MNHNS, CDR2 SASEGT. CDR3: CASRLTGVVYEQYF. For the CDR3, the DNA is TGTGCCAGCAGGCTGACAGGGGTCGTGTACGAGCAGTACTTC.

This clone was seen a single time. V usage is TRBV6-4 and J usage is TRBJ2-5; possible D gene TRBD1, 5 bases. The CDR3 contains 16 residues. Germline V gene data show CDR1 as MRHNA and CDR2 as SNTAGT. V gave up 6 bases and J gave up 4 bases, with 21 bases separating them. This CDR3 reads CASRARVRVIGETQYF. CDR3 nucleotide sequence: TGTGCCAGCAGAGCTCGGGTCAGGGTAATTGGAGAGACCCAGTACTTC.

The V call is TRBV6-6, the J call TRBJ1-5; the D gene is possibly TRBD1 (5 bases). Trimming took 4 bases from V and 4 from J, leaving 14 bases between them. The CDR3 totals 15 residues. Germline V gene lookup returns CDR1 MNHNY and CDR2 SVGAGI (reference sequence). The CDR3 region is CASSWGREGNQPQHF. CDR3 nucleotides: TGTGCCAGCAGTTGGGGCAGGGAGGGAAATCAGCCCCAGCATTTT.

The rearrangement links TRBV18 to TRBJ1-6; D perhaps matches TRBD1 (6 bases). Trimming took 4 bases from V and 6 from J, leaving 7 bases between them. The CDR3 loop spans 13 amino acids. The germline CDR1 and CDR2 sequences are KGHSH and LQKENI. The CDR3 loop is CASSLDSNSPLHF. For the CDR3, the DNA is TGTGCCAGCTCACTGGACAGTAATTCACCCCTCCACTTT.

This clone has only one observation. This rearrangement joins TRBV10-3 to TRBJ2-3; 7 bases match TRBD1. Germline V gene lookup returns CDR1 ENHRY and CDR2 SYGVKD. This CDR3 is built from 15 residues. The ends lost 4 bases at V and 6 bases at J; junction bases unmatched: 10. The CDR3 here is CAISGRQGDVDTQYF. CDR3 DNA sequence: TGTGCCATCAGTGGACGACAGGGCGACGTTGATACGCAGTATTTT.

The chain joins TRBV5-1 to TRBJ2-5; TRBD1 matches 7 bases. The germline V gene has CDR1 SGHRS and CDR2 YFSETQ. The V segment lost 5 bases and the J segment 5 bases; nucleotides outside the gene matches: 6. The CDR3 consists of 13 residues. The CDR3, as DNA: TGCGCCAGCAGAGGTGGACAGGTGGAGACCCAGTACTTC. Translated, it gives CASRGGQVETQYF. The entire variable domain, with the rest obtained from reference TRBV5-1 and TRBJ2-5, is as follows: KAGVTQTPRYLIKTRGQQVTLSCSPISGHRSVSWYQQTPGQGLQFLFEYFSETQRNKGNFPGRFSGRQFSNSRSEMNVSTLELGDSALYLCASRGGQVETQYFGPGTRLLVL.

The chain links TRBV6-5 to TRBJ2-2; 12 bases are shared with TRBD1. V lost 6 bases to trimming and J lost 5 bases; unmatched junction nucleotides: 4. The CDR3 is 15 amino acids. Germline V gives CDR1 MNHEY, CDR2 SVGAGI. The CDR3 sequence: CASRPGQGATGELFF. In DNA form, the CDR3 reads TGTGCCAGCAGACCGGGACAGGGGGCAACCGGGGAGCTGTTTTTT.

V is TRBV6-6 and J is TRBJ1-1; D is possibly TRBD1 (5 bases). In germline, CDR1 is MNHNY, CDR2 SVGAGI (reference sequence). This CDR3 region has 14 residues. The ends were cut back, 5 bases at V and 3 bases at J, with 13 bases in the middle. CDR3 sequence (DNA): TGTGCCAGCAGTCAGGGTATTGATTACACTGAAGCTTTCTTT. This encodes CASSQGIDYTEAFF.

This sequence joins TRBV5-4 and TRBJ2-7, with D possibly TRBD1 on 7 matching bases. The CDR3 is made up of 13 amino acids. Germline CDR1 SGHNT, CDR2 YYREEE (reference sequence). The V and J ends lost 3 bases and 7 bases respectively, with 14 bases between them. The CDR3 loop reads CASSSDRAGEQYF. The DNA of the CDR3 is TGTGCCAGCAGCTCAGACAGGGCGGGAGAGCAGTACTTC.

The chain is built from TRBV18 and TRBJ2-1, with D tentatively TRBD2 (6 bases). Germline lookup yields CDR1 KGHSH and CDR2 LQKENI. The V end lost 3 bases, the J end lost 8 bases, and 23 bases lay between the germline ends. The CDR3 has 17 amino acids. CDR3 region: CASSPERGDSRADEQFF. CDR3 nucleotides: TGTGCCAGCTCACCCGAGAGAGGGGACTCGAGAGCGGATGAGCAGTTCTTC. The whole variable domain, filled in from reference TRBV18 and TRBJ2-1, reads NAGVMQNPRHLVRRRGQEARLRCSPMKGHSHVYWYRQLPEEGLKFMVYLQKENIIDESGMPKERFSAEFPKEGPSILRIQQVVRGDSAAYFCASSPERGDSRADEQFFGPGTRLTVL.

The chain employs TRBV7-2 and TRBJ2-1, with D perhaps TRBD2 (5 bases). The CDR3 runs 14 residues. Germline loops: CDR1 SGHTA, CDR2 FQGNSA. The V end was cut by 4 bases, the J end by 9 bases, with 16 bases between. CDR3 in amino acids: CASSSGPLGVEQFF. In DNA form, the CDR3 reads TGTGCCAGCAGCTCAGGACCCTTGGGAGTTGAGCAGTTCTTC. The full variable domain, completed using reference TRBV7-2 and TRBJ2-1, is GAGVSQSPSNKVTEKGKDVELRCDPISGHTALYWYRQSLGQGLEFLIYFQGNSAPDKSGLPSDRFSAERTGGSVSTLTIQRTQQEDSAVYLCASSSGPLGVEQFFGPGTRLTVL.